The 18 T cell receptor beta chains below were found in one sample sequenced in a study of blood T cells in healthy people across ages. Alongside a J-beta primer mix, a sample-barcoded 5' primer served in a second PCR lasting 7 to 11 cycles. TCRdb re-called the 5' RACE reads with MiXCR, one entry per CDR3 protein. The table includes some 710,000 distinct CDR3 sequences, about a fifth detected once. Sequenced: blood. These TCRs come from a man between 65 and 80 years old in good health.

The chain links TRBV12-3 or TRBV12-4 to TRBJ1-4; TRBD1 might be the D (6 bases). V lost 6 bases and J 3 bases, leaving 14 bases between the germline ends. The CDR3 runs 15 residues. The CDR3 nucleotides read TGTGCCAGCAGCCTTCAGGGGATTTCTAATGAAAAACTGTTTTTT. As protein: CASSLQGISNEKLFF.

This chain links TRBV7-8 with TRBJ1-1; D gene unclear. V lost 5 bases and J 1 base, leaving 14 bases between the germline ends. CDR1 is SGHVS and CDR2 is FQNEAQ in the germline V gene. The CDR3 contains 15 residues. The CDR3 is CASSRDRTANTEAFF. CDR3 DNA: TGTGCCAGCAGCCGTGACCGGACGGCGAACACTGAAGCTTTCTTT.

This sequence joins TRBV21-1 and TRBJ2-4. TRBV21-1 is labeled a pseudogene. This CDR3 spans 15 amino acids. Written as DNA, the CDR3 is TGTGCCAGCAGCAAAGCCCGGCTAGCCAAAAACATTCAGTACTTC. The encoded protein is CASSKARLAKNIQYF.

This clonotype was found a few times. CDR3 DNA sequence: TGTGCCAGCAGCTTAGGGACTAGCGGGACGCAACCGAGGTTAAAGTTCTTC. Translating gives CASSLGTSGTQPRLKFF. The genes are TRBV7-2 and TRBJ2-1, with 12 bases lining up with TRBD2. This CDR3 has 17 amino acids. Germline CDR1 and CDR2: SGHTA and FQGNSA. J was trimmed by 14 bases and V by 1 base; bases with no gene match: 15.

This rearrangement joins TRBV3-1 to TRBJ2-2, with TRBD2 as a possible D gene (6 bases). The V gene's germline CDR1 is LGHDT and CDR2 YNNKEL (reference sequence). The CDR3 has 15 residues. The V end was cut by 4 bases, the J end by 5 bases, with 14 bases between. The CDR3 loop is CASSRSLRGTGELFF. The CDR3 nucleotides read TGTGCCAGCAGCCGGTCCCTACGGGGGACCGGGGAGCTGTTTTTT.

This clonotype occurred a few times. The chain recombines TRBV3-1 with TRBJ2-2; D tentatively fits TRBD1 or TRBD2 (6 bases each). The V end was cut by 4 bases, the J end by 4 bases, with 13 bases between. Looked up from germline, CDR1 is LGHDT and CDR2 is YNNKEL (reference sequence). The CDR3 has 15 residues. CDR3 DNA: TGTGCCAGCAGCCTGCCCGGGGGCCTCACCGGGGAGCTGTTTTTT. Translation gives CASSLPGGLTGELFF.

This clonotype has more than one count but fewer than ten. The chain couples TRBV29-1 to TRBJ1-2; no firm D call. The CDR3 has 14 amino acids. The V gene lost 3 bases and the J gene lost 7 bases, with 18 bases spanning the gap. Germline V CDR1 and CDR2: SQVTM, ANQGSEA. The DNA of the CDR3 is TGCAGCGTTGACCTCTCCGCTCAGAAGGGTGGCTACACCTTC. This codes for CSVDLSAQKGGYTF.

This clonotype came up a few times. The chain joins TRBV15 to TRBJ1-4; 9 nucleotides align to TRBD1. CDR1 LNHNV and CDR2 YYDKDF come from the germline V gene (reference sequence). This CDR3 has 15 residues. V shed 0 bases and J 6 bases; nucleotides not matched to a gene: 2. Here the CDR3 reads CATSRDRTGDEKLFF. The CDR3 DNA is TGTGCCACCAGCAGAGATCGGACAGGGGATGAAAAACTGTTTTTT.

The chain recombines TRBV6-2 or TRBV6-3 with TRBJ2-1, with D perhaps TRBD2 (6 bases). CDR1 and CDR2 from the germline V gene are MNHEY and SVGEGT. Between the trimmed V and J ends, which lost 9 bases and 8 bases, there was a span of 14 bases. CDR3 size: 12 residues. CDR3 sequence: CASRRGGDEQFF. CDR3 DNA: TGTGCCAGTCGCCGTGGAGGGGATGAGCAGTTCTTC.

In this sample, this clonotype turned up a few times. The V and J genes are TRBV11-2 and TRBJ2-5; possibly TRBD1 or TRBD2 for D (5 bases each). Germline lookup yields CDR1 SGHAT and CDR2 FQNNGV. The CDR3 extends over 15 amino acids. V lost 4 bases to trimming and J lost 5 bases, with 17 bases between them. The CDR3 region has the DNA TGTGCCAGCAGCTACTCCGGGGCGAAACGGGAGACCCAGTACTTC. This gives the protein CASSYSGAKRETQYF.

The table lists this clonotype with a few counts. The rearrangement joins TRBV28 to TRBJ2-5; 7 nucleotides align to TRBD2. CDR1 is MDHEN, CDR2 SYDVKM, per germline. The ends lost 10 bases at V and 5 bases at J; junction bases unmatched: 13. The CDR3 spans 14 residues. The DNA for the CDR3 is TGTGCCATCGCTGGGACTACCTGGGAGGAGACCCAGTACTTC. Its protein is CAIAGTTWEETQYF. Supplemented by reference TRBV28 and TRBJ2-5, the full variable domain reads DVKVTQSSRYLVKRTGEKVFLECVQDMDHENMFWYRQDPGLGLRLIYFSYDVKMKEKGDIPEGYSVSREKKERFSLILESASTNQTSMYLCAIAGTTWEETQYFGPGTRLLVL.

The chain employs TRBV5-1 and TRBJ2-7; 11 nucleotides match TRBD1. The germline gives CDR1 SGHRS, CDR2 YFSETQ. The V and J ends lost 4 bases and 6 bases, in that order; junction bases with no gene match: 3. The CDR3 is 13 residues long. CDR3 bases: TGCGCCAGCAGCGGACAGGGGGCGTTCGAGCAGTACTTC. It codes for CASSGQGAFEQYF.

This sequence joins TRBV7-2 and TRBJ1-4; D remains ambiguous. The CDR3 has 15 amino acids. Between the trimmed V and J ends, which lost 1 base and 4 bases, there was a span of 10 bases. The germline CDR1 and CDR2 sequences are SGHTA and FQGNSA. For the CDR3, the DNA is TGTGCCAGCAGCTTAGGCCGTAGCAATAATGAAAAACTGTTTTTT. It yields the protein CASSLGRSNNEKLFF.

The DNA for the CDR3 is TGCAGCGCTGGAGGAGGCGGCTACGAGCAGTACTTC. The encoded protein is CSAGGGGYEQYF. J is TRBJ2-7 and V is TRBV29-1, with D perhaps TRBD2 (5 bases). The CDR3 spans 12 residues. V dropped 7 bases and J dropped 3 bases, with 13 bases sitting between them. CDR1 is SQVTM, CDR2 ANQGSEA, per germline.

This clonotype was detected only a few times. This chain links TRBV24-1 with TRBJ1-2, with D possibly TRBD1 on 5 matching bases. CDR3 length equals 15 residues. V dropped 3 bases and J dropped 7 bases, with 17 bases sitting between them. Germline CDR1 reads KGHDR; CDR2 reads SFDVKD. The CDR3 region is CATSDPPSAGSGYTF. In DNA form, the CDR3 reads TGTGCCACCAGTGATCCCCCCTCGGCAGGGAGTGGCTACACCTTC.

This clonotype has only one observation. This chain uses TRBV19 with TRBJ2-5; the D call may be TRBD1 or TRBD2 (5 bases each). Germline V gives CDR1 LNHDA, CDR2 SQIVND (reference sequence). The CDR3 is 14 residues long. V lost 3 bases and J 5 bases, leaving 13 bases between the germline ends. CDR3 loop: CASSIGTLRETQYF. The DNA for the CDR3 is TGTGCCAGTAGTATCGGGACCTTGAGGGAGACCCAGTACTTC.

This clonotype was seen a few times. The chain recombines TRBV5-1 with TRBJ2-3; 8 bases map to TRBD1. CDR3 length: 15 residues. CDR1 and CDR2 from the germline V gene are SGHRS and YFSETQ. With V trimmed by 6 bases and J by 1 base, 7 bases remained unmatched. The CDR3 DNA follows: TGCGCCAGCACAGGACAGGGCATTGGCACAGATACGCAGTATTTT. This encodes CASTGQGIGTDTQYF.

Many counts were recorded for this clonotype. The chain has TRBV12-3 or TRBV12-4 and TRBJ2-3; D possibly corresponds to TRBD1 (6 bases). V was clipped by 6 bases and J by 2 bases, with 15 bases between them. The CDR3 consists of 15 residues. CDR3 protein: CASRTGQPYTDTQYF. CDR3 sequence (DNA): TGTGCCAGCAGAACAGGACAGCCCTACACAGATACGCAGTATTTT.